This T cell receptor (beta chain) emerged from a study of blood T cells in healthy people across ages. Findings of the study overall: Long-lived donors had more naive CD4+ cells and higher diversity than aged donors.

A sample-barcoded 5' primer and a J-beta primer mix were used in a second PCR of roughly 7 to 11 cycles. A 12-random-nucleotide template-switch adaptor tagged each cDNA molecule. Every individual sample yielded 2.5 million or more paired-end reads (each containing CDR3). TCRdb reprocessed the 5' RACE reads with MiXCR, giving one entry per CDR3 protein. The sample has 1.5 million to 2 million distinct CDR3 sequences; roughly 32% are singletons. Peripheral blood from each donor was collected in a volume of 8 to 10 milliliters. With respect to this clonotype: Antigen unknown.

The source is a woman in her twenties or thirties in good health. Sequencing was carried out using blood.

CDR3 sequence (DNA): TGTGCCAGCAGTGGGGGACAGGGGAGACGGGGCTACACCTTC. As protein: CASSGGQGRRGYTF. The chain couples TRBV28 to TRBJ1-2; 10 positions match TRBD1. Germline CDR1 reads MDHEN; CDR2 reads SYDVKM. The J segment lost 8 bases and the V segment lost 5 bases, leaving 8 bases of the junction unmatched. The length of the CDR3 is 14 residues.